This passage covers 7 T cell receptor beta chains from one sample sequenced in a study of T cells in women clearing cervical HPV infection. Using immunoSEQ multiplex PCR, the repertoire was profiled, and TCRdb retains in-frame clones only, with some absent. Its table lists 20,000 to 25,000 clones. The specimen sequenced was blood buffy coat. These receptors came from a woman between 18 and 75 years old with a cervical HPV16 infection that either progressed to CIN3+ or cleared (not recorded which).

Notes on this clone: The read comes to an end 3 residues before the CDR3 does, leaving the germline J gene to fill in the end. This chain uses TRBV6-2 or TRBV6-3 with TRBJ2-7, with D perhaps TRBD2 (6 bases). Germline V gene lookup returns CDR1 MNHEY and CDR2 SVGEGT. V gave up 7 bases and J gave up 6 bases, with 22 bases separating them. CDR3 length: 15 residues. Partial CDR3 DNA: TGTGCCAGCAACGGACTAACGGCAAGGAGAGGCGAG. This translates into CASNGLTARRGE. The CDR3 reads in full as CASNGLTARRGEQYF.

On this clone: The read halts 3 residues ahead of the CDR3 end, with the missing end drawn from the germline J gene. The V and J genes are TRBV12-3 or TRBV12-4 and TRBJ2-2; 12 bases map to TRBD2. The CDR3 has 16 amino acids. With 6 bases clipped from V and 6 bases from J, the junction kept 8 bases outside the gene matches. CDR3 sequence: CASSPRLAGVPGELFF. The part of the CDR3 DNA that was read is TGTGCCAGCAGCCCCAGACTAGCGGGAGTCCCCGGGGAG.

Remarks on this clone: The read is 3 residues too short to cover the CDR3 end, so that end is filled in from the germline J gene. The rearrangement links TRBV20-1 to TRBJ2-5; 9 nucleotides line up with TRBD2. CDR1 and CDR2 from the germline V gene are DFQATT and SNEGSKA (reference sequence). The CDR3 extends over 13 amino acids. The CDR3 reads CTAGGRAGETQYF. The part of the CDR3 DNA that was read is TGCACTGCAGGCGGGAGGGCCGGGGAGACC.

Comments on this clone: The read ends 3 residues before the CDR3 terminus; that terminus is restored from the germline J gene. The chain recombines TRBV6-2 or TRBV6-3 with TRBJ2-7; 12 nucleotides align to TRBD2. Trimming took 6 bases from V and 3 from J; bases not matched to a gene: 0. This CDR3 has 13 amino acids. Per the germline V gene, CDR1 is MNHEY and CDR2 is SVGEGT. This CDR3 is CASRTSGSYEQYF. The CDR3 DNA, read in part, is TGTGCCAGCAGGACTAGCGGGAGCTACGAG.

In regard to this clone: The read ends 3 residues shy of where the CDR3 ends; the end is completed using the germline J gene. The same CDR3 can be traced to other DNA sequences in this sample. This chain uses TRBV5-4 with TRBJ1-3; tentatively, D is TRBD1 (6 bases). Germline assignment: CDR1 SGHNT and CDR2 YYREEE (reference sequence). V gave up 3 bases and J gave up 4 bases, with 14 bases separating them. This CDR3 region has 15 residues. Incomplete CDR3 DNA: TGTGCCAGCAGCTCGCCCACAGGGTCAGGAAACACC. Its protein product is CASSSPTGSGNT. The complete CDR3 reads CASSSPTGSGNTIYF.

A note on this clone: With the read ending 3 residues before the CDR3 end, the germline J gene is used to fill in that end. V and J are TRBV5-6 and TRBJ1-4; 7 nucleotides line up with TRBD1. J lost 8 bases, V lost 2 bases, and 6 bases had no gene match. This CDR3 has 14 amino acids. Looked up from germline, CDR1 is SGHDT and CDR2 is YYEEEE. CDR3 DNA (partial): TGTGCCAGCAGCTTAACAGGGGTTGTGGAAAAA. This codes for CASSLTGVVEK. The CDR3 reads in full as CASSLTGVVEKLFF. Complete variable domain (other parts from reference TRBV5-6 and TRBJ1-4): DAGVTQSPTHLIKTRGQQVTLRCSPKSGHDTVSWYQQALGQGPQFIFQYYEEEERQRGNFPDRFSGHQFPNYSSELNVNALLLGDSALYLCASSLTGVVEKLFFGSGTQLSVL.

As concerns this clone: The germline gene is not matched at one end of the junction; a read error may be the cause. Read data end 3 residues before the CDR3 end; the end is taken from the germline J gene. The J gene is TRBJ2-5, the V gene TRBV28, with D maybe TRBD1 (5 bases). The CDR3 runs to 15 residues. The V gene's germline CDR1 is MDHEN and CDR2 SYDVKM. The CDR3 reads CASSLLGRAQQTQYF. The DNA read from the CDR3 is TGTGCCAGCAGTTTATTAGGCAGGGCCCAACAGACC.